This entry lists 20 T cell receptor beta chains sequenced from one sample in a study of cytomegalovirus exposure and HLA in healthy donors. 60 Vbeta and 13 Jbeta primers were used in PCR. This table comes from immunoSEQ multiplex PCR, and its TCRdb copy is limited to in-frame clones, with some not included. The table has some 130,000 clones, approximately 80% seen once. Sequences were obtained from PBMCs. The receptors originated from a male donor in good health and CMV-seropositive.

Note on this clone: Compared with germline, one end of the junction differs, possibly owing to a read error. This sequence joins TRBV30 and TRBJ1-3, with D possibly matching TRBD1 (5 bases). CDR3 length: 15 residues. Germline CDR1 and CDR2: GTSNPN and SVGIG (reference sequence). The CDR3 region is CAWSVRRGAGNAIYF. The CDR3 DNA reads as TGTGCCTGGAGTGTTAGACGTGGGGCCGGAAACGCCATATATTTT. The full variable domain, rest sourced from reference TRBV30 and TRBJ1-3, is SQTIHQWPATLVQPVGSPLSLECTVEGTSNPNLYWYRQAAGRGLQLLFYSVGIGQISSEVPQNLSASRPQDRQFILSSKKLLLSDSGFYLCAWSVRRGAGNAIYFGEGSWLTVV.

The rearrangement uses TRBV18 and TRBJ2-2; 9 bases map to TRBD1. CDR1 is KGHSH and CDR2 is LQKENI in the germline V gene. The CDR3 extends over 15 amino acids. The junction had 2 bases not matched to a gene; V was cut back by 1 base and J by 5 bases. CDR3 in DNA: TGTGCCAGCTCACCACTCGGGACAGGGACCGGGGAGCTGTTTTTT. Translated, it gives CASSPLGTGTGELFF.

This clone was counted a single time. V gene TRBV7-3 combines with J gene TRBJ2-2, with a weak D call TRBD2 (7 bases). This CDR3 region has 15 residues. V was pared by 5 bases and J by 7 bases, with 17 bases between. From germline, CDR1 is SGHTA and CDR2 FQGTGA. As DNA, the CDR3 is TGTGCCAGCAGCCCTACGGGGGGCCGTATCGGGGAGCTGTTTTTT. Protein: CASSPTGGRIGELFF.

This chain joins TRBV19 and TRBJ2-3, with D possibly TRBD2 on 6 matching bases. The germline CDR1 and CDR2 sequences are LNHDA and SQIVND (reference sequence). The CDR3 has 15 residues. V lost 3 bases, J lost 0 bases, and 10 bases lay in between. The CDR3 nucleotides are TGTGCCAGTAGTATCGGGGGTCTTAGCACAGATACGCAGTATTTT. Its translation is CASSIGGLSTDTQYF.

This chain joins TRBV5-1 and TRBJ2-1; 8 bases fit TRBD2. Germline V gene sequence: CDR1 SGHRS, CDR2 YFSETQ. The CDR3 has 15 residues. Trimming took 0 bases from V and 7 from J; bases not matched to a gene: 6. The chain's CDR3 is CASSLGSGGVNEQFF. CDR3 sequence (DNA): TGCGCCAGCAGCTTGGGGAGCGGGGGTGTGAATGAGCAGTTCTTC.

The V and J genes are TRBV6-5 and TRBJ2-5, with 8 bases that match TRBD2. V was clipped by 11 bases and J by 3 bases; unmatched bases: 8. The germline V gene encodes CDR1 MNHEY and CDR2 SVGAGI. This CDR3 has 13 residues. Here the CDR3 reads CAPKAGGEETQYF. CDR3 DNA sequence: TGTGCCCCGAAGGCGGGGGGCGAAGAGACCCAGTACTTC.

V and J are TRBV28 and TRBJ1-5, with TRBD1 identical over 11 bases. The CDR3 is 15 residues long. Germline CDR1 is MDHEN and CDR2 is SYDVKM. V lost 5 bases, J lost 7 bases, and 7 bases stayed unmatched. The DNA for the CDR3 is TGTGCCAGCAGTCCCAGGACAGGGGGCTTGCAGCCCCAGCATTTT. Its protein product is CASSPRTGGLQPQHF.

This clone was detected only a few times. The rearrangement joins TRBV2 to TRBJ2-7, with 8 bases identical to TRBD2. Per the germline V gene, CDR1 is SNHLY and CDR2 is FYNNEI. The CDR3 totals 14 residues. V gave up 6 bases and J gave up 2 bases; unmatched junction bases: 6. The CDR3 nucleotides read TGTGCCAGCAGAAACCCGGGACTAGCCTACGAGCAGTACTTC. Translation: CASRNPGLAYEQYF.

The gene calls are TRBV13 and TRBJ1-2, with 10 bases aligning to TRBD1. CDR3 length: 15 residues. V dropped 4 bases and J dropped 7; count of bases not matched to a gene: 9. Germline values: CDR1 PRHDT, CDR2 FYEKMQ (reference sequence). CDR3 bases: TGTGCCAGCAGCTGGGACAGGGGTACGTTAGGTGGCTACACCTTC. Its protein product is CASSWDRGTLGGYTF.

The genes are TRBV27 and TRBJ2-3, with 7 bases that match TRBD2. CDR1 and CDR2 (germline): MNHEY, SMNVEV (reference sequence). The CDR3 is 16 amino acids. V lost 4 bases and J lost 6; bases outside the gene matches: 13. The CDR3 DNA reads TGTGCCAGCAGTTGGGTTAGGGCGGGAGAGGCCGATACGCAGTATTTT. It yields the protein CASSWVRAGEADTQYF.

This clone was counted a few times. The J gene is TRBJ1-5, the V gene TRBV27, with unresolved D. Trimming removed 1 base from V and 0 bases from J, with 10 bases in between. This CDR3 is 16 amino acids long. The germline V gene encodes CDR1 MNHEY and CDR2 SMNVEV (reference sequence). The CDR3 DNA follows: TGTGCCAGCAGTTTATTAGCAGCACATAGCAATCAGCCCCAGCATTTT. This codes for CASSLLAAHSNQPQHF.

V usage is TRBV29-1 and J usage is TRBJ2-5; no reliable D call. Trimming pared 4 bases from V and 0 bases from J, leaving 9 bases between. Germline V lookup: CDR1 SQVTM, CDR2 ANQGSEA. This CDR3 contains 13 residues. The CDR3 loop reads CSVGLSDQETQYF. In DNA, the CDR3 is TGCAGCGTTGGGCTTTCCGACCAAGAGACCCAGTACTTC.

J is TRBJ1-3 and V is TRBV5-1, with D unresolved. The CDR3 has 15 residues. Between the trimmed V and J ends, which lost 0 bases and 0 bases, there was a span of 7 bases. CDR1 SGHRS and CDR2 YFSETQ come from the germline V gene. DNA for the CDR3: TGCGCCAGCAGCTTGGAACTCCGCTCTGGAAACACCATATATTTT. Translated: CASSLELRSGNTIYF.

The chain has TRBV6-5 and TRBJ1-1, with D hard to call. CDR1 is MNHEY, CDR2 SVGAGI, per germline. The CDR3 is 13 residues long. Trimming removed 6 bases from V and 1 base from J, with 9 bases in between. The CDR3 DNA follows: TGTGCCAGCAGCCTAAGAGCGAACACTGAAGCTTTCTTT. Translated: CASSLRANTEAFF.

This sequence joins TRBV7-9 and TRBJ2-7; D might be TRBD2 (6 bases). Germline V CDR1 and CDR2: SEHNR, FQNEAQ (reference sequence). V lost 0 bases, J lost 0 bases, and 6 bases lay in between. The CDR3 length is 14 residues. CDR3 coding DNA: TGTGCCAGCAGCTTAGCCGGGAGCTCCTACGAGCAGTACTTC. This gives the protein CASSLAGSSYEQYF.

J is TRBJ2-1 and V is TRBV5-1; tentative D call: TRBD2 (6 bases). CDR3 length: 16 residues. Trimming took off 3 bases at V and 4 bases at J, with 17 bases between the two ends. CDR1 SGHRS and CDR2 YFSETQ come from the germline V gene. In DNA, the CDR3 is TGCGCCAGCAGCTCCTCAACTAGCCCCGGGTACAATGAGCAGTTCTTC. Amino acid sequence: CASSSSTSPGYNEQFF.

V and J are TRBV19 and TRBJ2-4, with 8 nucleotides matching TRBD1. After removal of 6 bases from V and 4 bases from J, the junction contained 8 bases not matched to a gene. The V gene's germline CDR1 is LNHDA and CDR2 SQIVND (reference sequence). The CDR3 sequence is 15 residues long. CDR3 DNA sequence: TGTGCCAGTAGCATGACAGGGGATCTGAAAAACATTCAGTACTTC. Translation gives CASSMTGDLKNIQYF.

This chain links TRBV5-1 with TRBJ1-1, with TRBD1 matching over 10 bases. The germline gives CDR1 SGHRS, CDR2 YFSETQ. Trimming at V came to 7 bases and at J to 6 bases, leaving 15 bases not matched to a gene. This CDR3 region has 16 residues. The CDR3 coding sequence is TGCGCCAGCCGCCAAAGGGACAGGGGCCCGATCGCTGAAGCTTTCTTT. This gives the protein CASRQRDRGPIAEAFF.

This chain links TRBV5-8 with TRBJ2-7; the match to TRBD2 covers 9 bases. The germline V gene encodes CDR1 SGHTS and CDR2 YDEGEE. The CDR3 is made up of 15 amino acids. Unmatched junction bases numbered 1, after V lost 0 bases and J lost 0 bases. In DNA, the CDR3 is TGTGCCAGCAGCTTGGCTAGCGGGGCCTCCTACGAGCAGTACTTC. This gives the protein CASSLASGASYEQYF.

The chain is built from TRBV28 and TRBJ1-2; D perhaps matches TRBD1 (5 bases). Germline V CDR1 and CDR2: MDHEN, SYDVKM. This CDR3 region has 13 residues. Trimming left V 8 bases short and J 4 bases short, with 14 bases between. The CDR3 here is CASRLGQGYGYTF. For the CDR3, the DNA is TGTGCCAGCCGCTTGGGGCAGGGCTATGGCTACACCTTC.